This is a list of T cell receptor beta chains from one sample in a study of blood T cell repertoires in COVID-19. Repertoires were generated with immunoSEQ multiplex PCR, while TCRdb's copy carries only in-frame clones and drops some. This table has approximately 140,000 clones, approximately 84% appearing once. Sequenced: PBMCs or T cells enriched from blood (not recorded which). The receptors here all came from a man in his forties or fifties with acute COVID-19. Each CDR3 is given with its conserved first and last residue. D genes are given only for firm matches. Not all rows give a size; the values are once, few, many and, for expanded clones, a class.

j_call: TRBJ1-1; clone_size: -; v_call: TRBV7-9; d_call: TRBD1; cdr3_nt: TGTGCCAGCAGCCCAGGACAGGGTGACCCTGAAGCTTTCTTT; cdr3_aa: CASSPGQGDPEAFF
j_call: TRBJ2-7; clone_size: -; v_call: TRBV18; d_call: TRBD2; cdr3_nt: TGTGCCAGCTCACCTGAGCGGGGGACACCCTACGAGCAGTACTTC; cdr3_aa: CASSPERGTPYEQYF
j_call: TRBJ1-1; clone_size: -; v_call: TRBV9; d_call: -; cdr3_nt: TGTGCCAGCAGCTCTCGGGGAGGGAACACTGAAGCTTTCTTT; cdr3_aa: CASSSRGGNTEAFF
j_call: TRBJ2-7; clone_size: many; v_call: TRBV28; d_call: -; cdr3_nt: TGTGCCAGCAGTTTACGAGGGGGTCGGGGACGCGAGCAGTACTTC; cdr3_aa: CASSLRGGRGREQYF
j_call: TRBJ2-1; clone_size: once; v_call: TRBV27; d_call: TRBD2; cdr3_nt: TGTGCCAGCAGTAATACAGCGGGAGGTGCTAGTGAGCAGTTCTTC; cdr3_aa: CASSNTAGGASEQFF
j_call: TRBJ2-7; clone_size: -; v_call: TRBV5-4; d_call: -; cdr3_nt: TGTGCCAGCAGCCTTCCCAGCGGTGGGGGCGCCTACGAGCAGTACTTC; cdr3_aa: CASSLPSGGGAYEQYF
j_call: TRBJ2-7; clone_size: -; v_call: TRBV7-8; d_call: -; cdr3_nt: TGTGCCAGCAGCTTAGGGAGACAGGCCCGCTACGAGCAGTACTTC; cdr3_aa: CASSLGRQARYEQYF
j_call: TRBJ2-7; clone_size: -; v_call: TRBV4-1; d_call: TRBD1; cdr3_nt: TGCGCCAGCAGCCACACTTTCTACAGGGGGGAGTACGAGCAGTACTTC; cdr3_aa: CASSHTFYRGEYEQYF
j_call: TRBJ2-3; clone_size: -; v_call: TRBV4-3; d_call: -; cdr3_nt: TGCGCCAGCAGCCAAGGGGTTGAGGGTTTTAGCACAGATACGCAGTATTTT; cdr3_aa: CASSQGVEGFSTDTQYF
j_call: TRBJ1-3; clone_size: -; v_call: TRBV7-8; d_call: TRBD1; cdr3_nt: TGTGCCAGCAGCCCCAGACAGGGGGCCTTCTCTGGAAACACCATATATTTT; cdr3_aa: CASSPRQGAFSGNTIYF
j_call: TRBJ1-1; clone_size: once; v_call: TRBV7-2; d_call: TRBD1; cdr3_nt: TGTGCCAGCAGCTCCAATACAGGGGGCCTGAACACTGAAGCTTTCTTT; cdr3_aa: CASSSNTGGLNTEAFF
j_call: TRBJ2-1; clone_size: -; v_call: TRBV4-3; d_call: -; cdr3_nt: TGCGCCAGCAGCCACCTGACTAGCAATGAGCAGTTCTTC; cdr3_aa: CASSHLTSNEQFF
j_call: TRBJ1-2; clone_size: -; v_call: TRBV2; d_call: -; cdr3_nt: TGTGCCAGCATCGGCACATGGAGGGGTGGAGGCTACACCTTC; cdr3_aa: CASIGTWRGGGYTF
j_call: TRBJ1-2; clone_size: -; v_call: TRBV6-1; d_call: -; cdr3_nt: TGTGCCAGCAGTGATCAAGGGGTTCATCCACAATCCTACACCTTC; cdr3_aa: CASSDQGVHPQSYTF
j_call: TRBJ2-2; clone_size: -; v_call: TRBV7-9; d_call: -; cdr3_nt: TGTGCCGCGACCTCCGGGGATCCGAACACCGGGGAGCTGTTTTTT; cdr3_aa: CAATSGDPNTGELFF
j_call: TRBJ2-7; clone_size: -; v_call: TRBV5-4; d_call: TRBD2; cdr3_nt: TGTGCCAGCAGCTTGGGACTAGCGGAGCGCTACGAGCAGTACTTC; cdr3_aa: CASSLGLAERYEQYF
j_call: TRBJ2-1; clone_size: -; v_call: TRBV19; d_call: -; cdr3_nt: TGTGCCAGTAGTATAGCATGGACAGAAGACAATGAGCAGTTCTTC; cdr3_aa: CASSIAWTEDNEQFF
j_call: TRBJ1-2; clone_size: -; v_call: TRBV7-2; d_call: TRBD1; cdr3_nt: TGTGCCAGCAGCATTGGACAGGGGAGAAGCGGCTACACCTTC; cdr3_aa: CASSIGQGRSGYTF
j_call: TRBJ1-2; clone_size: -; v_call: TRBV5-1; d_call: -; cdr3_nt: TGCGCCAGCAGCGTACAGGGAGCCCCAATGGGCTACACCTTC; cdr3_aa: CASSVQGAPMGYTF
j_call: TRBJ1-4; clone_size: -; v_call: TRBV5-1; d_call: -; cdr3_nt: TGCGCCAGCAGCTTGGACAGCCGCGAAAAACTGTTTTTT; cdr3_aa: CASSLDSREKLFF
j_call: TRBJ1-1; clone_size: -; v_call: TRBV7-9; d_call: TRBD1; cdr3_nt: TGTGCCAGCAGCACCGGACAGGGAGGGAACACTGAAGCTTTCTTT; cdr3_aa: CASSTGQGGNTEAFF
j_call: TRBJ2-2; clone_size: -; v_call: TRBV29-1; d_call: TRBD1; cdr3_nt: TGCAGCGTTGTGTACAGGGGAAATACCGGGGAGCTGTTTTTT; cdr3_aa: CSVVYRGNTGELFF
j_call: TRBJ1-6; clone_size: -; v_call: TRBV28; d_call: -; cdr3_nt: TGTGCCAGCAGTCCCCACTGGGGGGGGCGGGATTCACCCCTCCACTTT; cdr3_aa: CASSPHWGGRDSPLHF
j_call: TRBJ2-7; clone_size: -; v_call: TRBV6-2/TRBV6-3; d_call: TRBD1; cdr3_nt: TGTGCCAGCAGTTACGGTCAGCCTCCGGGACAGGGATCCTACGAGCAGTACTTC; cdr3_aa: CASSYGQPPGQGSYEQYF
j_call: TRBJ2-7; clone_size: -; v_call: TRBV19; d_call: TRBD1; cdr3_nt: TGTGCCAGTAGTATATGGGGAATAGACAGGGTAATGATGAACGAGCAGTACTTC; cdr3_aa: CASSIWGIDRVMMNEQYF
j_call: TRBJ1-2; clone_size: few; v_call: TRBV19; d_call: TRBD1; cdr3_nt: TGTGCCAGTAGTGCGGGACAGCTCTATGGCTACACCTTC; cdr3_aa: CASSAGQLYGYTF
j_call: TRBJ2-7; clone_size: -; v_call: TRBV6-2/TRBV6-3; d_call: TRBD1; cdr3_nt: TGTGCCAGCAGTTACGCAGGACAGGGGAGTCTCTACGAGCAGTACTTC; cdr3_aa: CASSYAGQGSLYEQYF
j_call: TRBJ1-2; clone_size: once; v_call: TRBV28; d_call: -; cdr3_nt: TGTGCCAGTACAACAGGGTTAGATGGCTACACCTTC; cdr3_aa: CASTTGLDGYTF